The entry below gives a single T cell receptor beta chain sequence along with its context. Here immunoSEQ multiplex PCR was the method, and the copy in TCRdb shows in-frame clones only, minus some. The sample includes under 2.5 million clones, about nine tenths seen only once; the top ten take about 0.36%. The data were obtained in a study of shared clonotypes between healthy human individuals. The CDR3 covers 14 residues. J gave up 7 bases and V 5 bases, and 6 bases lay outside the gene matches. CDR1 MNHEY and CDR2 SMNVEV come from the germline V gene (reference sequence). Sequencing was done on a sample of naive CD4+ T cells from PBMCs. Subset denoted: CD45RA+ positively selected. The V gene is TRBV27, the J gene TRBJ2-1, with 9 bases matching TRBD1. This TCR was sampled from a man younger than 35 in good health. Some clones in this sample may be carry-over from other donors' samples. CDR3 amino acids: CASSPRDRANEQFF. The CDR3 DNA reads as TGTGCCAGCAGTCCCAGGGACAGGGCGAATGAGCAGTTCTTC.